A selection of T cell receptor beta chains follows, all from one sample in a study of shared clonotypes between healthy human individuals. Repertoires were generated with immunoSEQ multiplex PCR, while TCRdb's copy carries only in-frame clones and drops some. The sample has hundreds of thousands of clones, around 86% seen once. Sample: memory CD8+ T cells sorted from blood. These receptors all stem from a man younger than 35 in good health. The CDR3 runs from the conserved cysteine through the conserved F or W. D genes are given only for firm matches. The size entry is marked missing in some rows and otherwise reads once, few, many or a size class.

j_call v_call cdr3_length clone_size d_call cdr3_aa cdr3_nt
TRBJ1-2 TRBV13 14 NA NA CASSAGGLLWGYTF TGTGCCAGCAGCGCGGGGGGTTTGCTCTGGGGCTACACCTTC
TRBJ2-1 TRBV21-1 14 NA NA CASSGRDSYREQFF TGTGCCAGCAGCGGGCGGGACTCCTATCGTGAGCAGTTCTTC
TRBJ1-4 TRBV4-1 17 NA NA CASSQDPRGDRFEKLFF TGCGCCAGCAGCCAAGATCCGAGGGGGGACCGGTTTGAAAAACTGTTTTTT
TRBJ2-7 TRBV7-9 14 NA TRBD1 CASSRRDRSYEQYF TGTGCCAGCAGCCGCCGGGACAGATCCTACGAGCAGTACTTC
TRBJ1-5 TRBV10-1 14 NA NA CASITKRPNQPQHF TGCGCCAGCATCACGAAGAGGCCCAATCAGCCCCAGCATTTT
TRBJ2-7 TRBV5-6 14 once NA CASSLGAGIYEQYF TGTGCCAGCAGCTTGGGCGCGGGGATCTACGAGCAGTACTTC
TRBJ2-7 TRBV27 14 NA NA CASSFVGGVYEQYF TGTGCCAGCAGTTTTGTAGGGGGGGTCTACGAGCAGTACTTC
TRBJ2-7 TRBV10-3 14 NA TRBD1 CAISVPDRDYEQYF TGTGCCATCAGTGTCCCAGACAGGGACTACGAGCAGTACTTC
TRBJ1-2 TRBV27 14 NA TRBD1 CASSARQGAGGYTF TGTGCCAGCAGTGCCAGACAGGGGGCGGGGGGCTACACCTTC
TRBJ2-6 TRBV7-8 19 NA NA CASRKRRGAESGGANVLTF TGTGCCAGCAGGAAACGTAGGGGCGCTGAGTCGGGAGGGGCCAACGTCCTGACTTTC
TRBJ1-5 TRBV4-2 13 NA NA CASSQDHGQPQHF TGTGCCAGCAGCCAAGATCATGGTCAGCCCCAGCATTTT
TRBJ2-5 TRBV4-1 14 NA NA CASSQVRDQETQYF TGCGCCAGCAGCCAAGTAAGGGACCAAGAGACCCAGTACTTC
TRBJ2-2 TRBV10-3 16 NA NA CAISGTPGEDTGELFF TGTGCCATCAGTGGGACCCCAGGGGAGGACACCGGGGAGCTGTTTTTT
TRBJ1-3 TRBV27 16 NA NA CASSLGPGTGGNTIYF TGTGCCAGCAGTTTGGGCCCTGGAACGGGGGGAAACACCATATATTTT
TRBJ2-5 TRBV27 16 NA TRBD2 CASSLFPAGGQETQYF TGTGCCAGCAGTTTATTTCCAGCGGGAGGACAAGAGACCCAGTACTTC
TRBJ2-2 TRBV4-1 12 NA NA CASSLNTGELFF TGCGCCAGCAGCCTAAACACCGGGGAGCTGTTTTTT
TRBJ2-5 TRBV7-2 15 NA TRBD1 CASSFRGQTKETQYF TGTGCCAGCAGCTTCAGGGGGCAAACTAAAGAGACCCAGTACTTC
TRBJ2-3 TRBV6-5 14 NA TRBD1 CASSWGQGPHTQYF TGTGCCAGCAGTTGGGGACAGGGCCCCCATACGCAGTATTTT
TRBJ2-7 TRBV28 12 NA NA CASQTNNYEQYF TGTGCCAGCCAGACAAATAACTACGAGCAGTACTTC
TRBJ1-3 TRBV28 14 NA NA CASKWDSSGNTIYF TGTGCCAGCAAATGGGATAGCTCTGGAAACACCATATATTTT
TRBJ2-7 TRBV28 14 NA TRBD2 CASSLAGGPGEQYF TGTGCCAGCAGCCTAGCGGGAGGGCCGGGGGAGCAGTACTTC
TRBJ1-2 TRBV6-1 17 NA TRBD1 CASSEIRGGQGAYGYTF TGTGCCAGCAGTGAAATCCGAGGGGGACAGGGGGCCTATGGCTACACCTTC
TRBJ2-7 TRBV6-5 16 few TRBD1 CASSYELGQGPYEQYF TGTGCCAGCAGTTACGAGTTGGGACAGGGTCCCTACGAGCAGTACTTC
TRBJ2-7 TRBV10-3 13 NA NA CAIYSRDSYEQYF TGTGCCATTTACTCCAGGGATTCCTACGAGCAGTACTTC
TRBJ1-1 TRBV19 13 NA NA CASSLRSGTEAFF TGTGCCAGTAGTCTTAGGTCAGGCACTGAAGCTTTCTTT
TRBJ2-6 TRBV2 17 NA TRBD1 CASKGDSFYSGANVLTF TGTGCCAGCAAGGGGGACAGCTTTTACTCTGGGGCCAACGTCCTGACTTTC
TRBJ2-5 TRBV6-6 14 NA NA CASSYVGGGETQYF TGTGCCAGCAGTTACGTCGGGGGCGGAGAGACCCAGTACTTC
TRBJ1-2 TRBV28 14 many TRBD1 CASSLYRQGGSYTF TGTGCCAGCAGTTTATATCGACAGGGGGGGAGCTACACCTTC
TRBJ2-7 TRBV28 12 NA NA CAVQGGAHEQYF TGTGCCGTACAAGGGGGGGCCCACGAGCAGTACTTC
TRBJ2-7 TRBV11-2 15 NA NA CASSLVGGNFYEQYF TGTGCCAGCAGCTTAGTTGGCGGGAACTTCTACGAGCAGTACTTC
TRBJ2-5 TRBV6-6 14 NA NA CASQIRGLQETQYF TGTGCCAGCCAAATTAGGGGACTCCAAGAGACCCAGTACTTC
TRBJ1-5 TRBV28 15 NA TRBD1 CASSLWGQGIQPQHF TGTGCCAGCAGTTTATGGGGACAGGGTATTCAGCCCCAGCATTTT
TRBJ2-7 TRBV25-1 17 NA TRBD2 CASSGWGLPGGPREQYF TGTGCCAGCAGTGGATGGGGTCTGCCGGGAGGGCCGCGGGAGCAGTACTTC
TRBJ1-1 TRBV19 16 NA NA CASSIGPPQASTEAFF TGTGCCAGTAGTATAGGGCCCCCACAGGCGAGCACTGAAGCTTTCTTT
TRBJ2-5 TRBV7-2 15 NA NA CASSRGPRGQETQYF TGTGCCAGCAGCCGAGGGCCGAGGGGCCAAGAGACCCAGTACTTC
TRBJ2-1 TRBV19 14 NA TRBD1 CASTRTGSYNEQFF TGTGCCAGTACCCGGACAGGGTCCTACAATGAGCAGTTCTTC
TRBJ2-3 TRBV6-4 14 NA TRBD1 CASSPGQGTDTQYF TGTGCCAGCAGCCCGGGACAGGGCACAGATACGCAGTATTTT
TRBJ1-6 TRBV4-1 17 NA NA CASSQAVVPNYNSPLHF TGCGCCAGCAGCCAGGCCGTCGTGCCGAACTATAATTCACCCCTCCACTTT
TRBJ2-1 TRBV7-3 15 few TRBD2 CASSRLAGGTDEQFF TGTGCCAGCAGCCGACTAGCGGGGGGGACCGATGAGCAGTTCTTC
TRBJ1-1 TRBV4-3 17 NA TRBD1 CASSQGGQGIRMTEAFF TGCGCCAGCAGCCAAGGGGGACAGGGAATTAGAATGACTGAAGCTTTCTTT
TRBJ2-2 TRBV7-2 15 NA TRBD2 CASSLAGRVKRELFF TGTGCCAGCAGCTTAGCGGGGAGGGTTAAGCGGGAGCTGTTTTTT
TRBJ1-3 TRBV6-6 15 NA NA CASSYLGEGGNTIYF TGTGCCAGCAGTTATCTGGGGGAGGGTGGAAACACCATATATTTT
TRBJ1-3 TRBV7-9 16 NA NA CASSRPDRESGNTIYF TGTGCCAGCTCACGGCCGGACAGAGAGTCTGGAAACACCATATATTTT
TRBJ1-1 TRBV4-2 19 NA TRBD1 CASSHPRGTGRRRNTEAFF TGTGCCAGCAGCCATCCCCGTGGGACAGGGAGGAGGAGGAACACTGAAGCTTTCTTT
TRBJ2-7 TRBV28 14 NA NA CASSDLPGSSLRYF TGTGCCAGCAGCGATTTACCGGGTTCTTCCCTTCGGTACTTC
TRBJ1-1 TRBV13 15 NA TRBD1 CASSLGRGQNTEAFF TGTGCCAGCAGCTTAGGCAGGGGGCAAAACACTGAAGCTTTCTTT
TRBJ2-3 TRBV27 15 NA TRBD2 CASSRLAGDPGTQYF TGTGCCAGCAGTCGACTAGCGGGGGATCCTGGTACGCAGTATTTT
TRBJ2-7 TRBV27 14 NA NA CASSFLWGSYEQYF TGTGCCAGCAGTTTCCTCTGGGGCAGCTACGAGCAGTACTTC
TRBJ2-5 TRBV4-3 15 NA TRBD2 CASSQLLAVQETQYF TGCGCCAGCAGCCAACTTCTAGCGGTCCAAGAGACCCAGTACTTC
TRBJ1-6 TRBV7-8 15 NA NA CASSFHASINSPLHF TGTGCCAGCAGCTTCCATGCCAGTATTAATTCACCCCTCCACTTT
TRBJ2-7 TRBV4-1 13 NA TRBD1 CASSLRQGYEQYF TGCGCCAGCAGCCTCAGACAGGGCTACGAGCAGTACTTC
TRBJ1-6 TRBV2 15 NA TRBD1 CASSDRTGYNSPLHF TGTGCCAGCAGTGATCGGACAGGTTATAATTCACCCCTCCACTTT
TRBJ2-1 TRBV2 11 NA NA CASLWDNEQFF TGTGCCAGCCTATGGGACAATGAGCAGTTCTTC
TRBJ1-2 TRBV6-5 14 NA TRBD1 CASSGTGGLSGYTF TGTGCCAGCAGTGGGACAGGGGGCTTGAGTGGCTACACCTTC
TRBJ2-3 TRBV6-5 13 NA NA CASSGLMRDTQYF TGTGCCAGCAGTGGACTCATGCGGGATACGCAGTATTTT
TRBJ2-5 TRBV5-4 13 NA NA CASSLPNQETQYF TGTGCCAGCAGCTTGCCGAACCAAGAGACCCAGTACTTC
TRBJ2-7 TRBV7-9 15 NA TRBD1 CASSDGTGGTYEQYF TGTGCCAGCAGCGACGGGACAGGGGGAACCTACGAGCAGTACTTC
TRBJ2-2 TRBV5-1 13 few NA CASSLSQTGELFF TGCGCCAGCAGCTTGTCACAAACCGGGGAGCTGTTTTTT
TRBJ1-2 TRBV27 16 NA NA CASSSTTTGSNYGYTF TGTGCCAGCAGTTCAACGACGACAGGATCTAACTATGGCTACACCTTC